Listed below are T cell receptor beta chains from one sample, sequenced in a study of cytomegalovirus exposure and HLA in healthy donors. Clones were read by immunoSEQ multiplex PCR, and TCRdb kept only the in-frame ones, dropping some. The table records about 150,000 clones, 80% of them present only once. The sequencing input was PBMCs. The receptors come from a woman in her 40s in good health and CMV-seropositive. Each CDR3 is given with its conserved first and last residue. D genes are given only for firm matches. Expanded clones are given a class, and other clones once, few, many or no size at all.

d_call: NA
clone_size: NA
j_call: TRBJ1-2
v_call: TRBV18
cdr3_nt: TGTGCCAGCTCACAAGTACGGGACTATGGCTACACCTTC
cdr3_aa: CASSQVRDYGYTF

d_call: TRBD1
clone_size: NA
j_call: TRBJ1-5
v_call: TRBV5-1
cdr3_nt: TGCGCCAGCAGCCCCGGACAGGGACCCAATCAGCCCCAGCATTTT
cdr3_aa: CASSPGQGPNQPQHF

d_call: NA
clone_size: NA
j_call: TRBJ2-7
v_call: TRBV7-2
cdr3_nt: TGTGCCAGCAGCCCAGACAGAGCCAAACCCTACGAGCAGTACTTC
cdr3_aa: CASSPDRAKPYEQYF

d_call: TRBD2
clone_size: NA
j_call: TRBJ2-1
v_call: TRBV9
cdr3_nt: TGTGCCAGCAGCGAGAGCGGGAACCCCTACAATGAGCAGTTCTTC
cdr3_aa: CASSESGNPYNEQFF

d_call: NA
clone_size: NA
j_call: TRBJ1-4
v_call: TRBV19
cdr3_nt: TGTGCCAGTAGTTGGGGCGGAATCGCAACTAATGAAAAACTGTTTTTT
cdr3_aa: CASSWGGIATNEKLFF

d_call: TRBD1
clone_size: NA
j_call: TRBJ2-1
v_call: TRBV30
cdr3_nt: TGTGCCTGGAGTTCAGGGACAGGGGCAAGAAAACTCTCCTACAATGAGCAGCTCTTC
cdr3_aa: CAWSSGTGARKLSYNEQLF

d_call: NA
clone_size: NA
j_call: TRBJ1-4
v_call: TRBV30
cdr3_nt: TGTGCCTGGAGGAAACCGGGACACAGCTCCGAAAAACTGTTTTTT
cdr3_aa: CAWRKPGHSSEKLFF

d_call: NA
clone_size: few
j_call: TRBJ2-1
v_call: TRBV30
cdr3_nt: TGTGCCTGGGCCGGAGCCTACAATGAGCAGTTCTTC
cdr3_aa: CAWAGAYNEQFF

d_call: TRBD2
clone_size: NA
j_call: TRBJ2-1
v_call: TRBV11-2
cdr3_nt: TGTGCCAGCAGCTTAGAACTAGCGGGAGAATATGAGCAGTTCTTC
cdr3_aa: CASSLELAGEYEQFF

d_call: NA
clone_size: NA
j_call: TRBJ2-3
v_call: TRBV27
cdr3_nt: TGTGCCAGCAGCCGGACTTCGGGGACGCAGTATTTT
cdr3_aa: CASSRTSGTQYF

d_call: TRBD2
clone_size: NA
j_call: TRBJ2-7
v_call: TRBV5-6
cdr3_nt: TGTGCCAGCAGCTTGGGACTAGCGGGGATCTACGAGCAGTACTTC
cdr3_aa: CASSLGLAGIYEQYF

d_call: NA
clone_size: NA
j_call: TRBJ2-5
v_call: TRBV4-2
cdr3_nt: TGTGCCAGCAGCCTGGGGGCAGCTGGGGAGACCCAGTACTTC
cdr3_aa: CASSLGAAGETQYF

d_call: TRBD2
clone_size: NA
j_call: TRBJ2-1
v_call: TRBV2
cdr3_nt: TGTGCCAGCAGTGTGTCTCGGGCGACTAGCGGGTTGGACAATGAGCAGTTCTTC
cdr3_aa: CASSVSRATSGLDNEQFF

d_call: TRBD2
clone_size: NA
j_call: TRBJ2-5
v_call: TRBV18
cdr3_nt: TGTGCCAGCTCACCGGGACTAGCGGGAGTAGGGCAAGAGACCCAGTACTTC
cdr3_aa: CASSPGLAGVGQETQYF

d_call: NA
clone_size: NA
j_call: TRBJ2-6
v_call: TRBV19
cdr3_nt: TGTGCCAGTAGTGAATCAGCTGGGGCCAACGTCCTGACTTTC
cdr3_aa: CASSESAGANVLTF

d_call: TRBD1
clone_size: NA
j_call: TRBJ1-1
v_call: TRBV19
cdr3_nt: TGTGCCAGTAGGACAGGGGGCTGGAACACTGAAGCTTTCTTT
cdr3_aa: CASRTGGWNTEAFF

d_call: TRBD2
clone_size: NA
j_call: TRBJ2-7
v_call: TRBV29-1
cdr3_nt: TGCAGCGTTTCCCGGACTAGCGGGTACTACGAGCAGTACTTC
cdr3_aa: CSVSRTSGYYEQYF

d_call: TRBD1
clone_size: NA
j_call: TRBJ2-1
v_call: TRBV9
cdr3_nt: TGTGCCAGCAGCGTAGCACAGGGGGCACGGAATGAGCAGTTCTTC
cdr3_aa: CASSVAQGARNEQFF

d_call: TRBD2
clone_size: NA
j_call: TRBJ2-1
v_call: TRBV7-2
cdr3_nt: TGTGCCAGCAGCTTAGTTAGCGGGAGGATCTACAATGAGCAGTTCTTC
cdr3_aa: CASSLVSGRIYNEQFF

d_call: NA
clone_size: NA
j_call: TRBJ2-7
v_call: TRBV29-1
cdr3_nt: TGCAGCGTGAGCATATCCTACGAGCAGTACTTC
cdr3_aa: CSVSISYEQYF

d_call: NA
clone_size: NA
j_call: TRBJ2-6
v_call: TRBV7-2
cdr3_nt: TGTGCCAGCAGCCCTACAGCCGGGGCCAACGTCCTGACTTTC
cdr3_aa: CASSPTAGANVLTF

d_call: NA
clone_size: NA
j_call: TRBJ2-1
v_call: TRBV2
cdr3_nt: TGTGCCAGCACCGAGCGGAATGAGCAGTTCTTC
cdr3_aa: CASTERNEQFF

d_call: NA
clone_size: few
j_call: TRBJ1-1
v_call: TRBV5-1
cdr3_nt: TGCGCCAGCAGCTTGGGGGCGACGAACACTGAAGCTTTCTTT
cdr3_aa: CASSLGATNTEAFF

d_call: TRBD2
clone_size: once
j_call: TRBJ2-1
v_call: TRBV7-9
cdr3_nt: TGTGCCAGCAGCTATTGGACTAGCGGGAGAAATGAGCAGTTCTTC
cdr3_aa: CASSYWTSGRNEQFF

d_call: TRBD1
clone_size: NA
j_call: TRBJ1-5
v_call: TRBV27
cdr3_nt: TGTGCCAGCAGTCCTCGGACAGGGACCAGCAATCAGCCCCAGCATTTT
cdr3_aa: CASSPRTGTSNQPQHF

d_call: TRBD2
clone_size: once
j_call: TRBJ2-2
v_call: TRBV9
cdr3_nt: TGTGCCAGCAGCGTAGGGGCTAGCGGGAGGGCCAGGGCAGGAACCGGGGAACTGTTTTTT
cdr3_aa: CASSVGASGRARAGTGELFF

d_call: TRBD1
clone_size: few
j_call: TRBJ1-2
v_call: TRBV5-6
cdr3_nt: TGTGCCAGCAGCTTGTTTGCAGCAGGGGGCGCTCCCTATGGCTACACCTTC
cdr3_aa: CASSLFAAGGAPYGYTF

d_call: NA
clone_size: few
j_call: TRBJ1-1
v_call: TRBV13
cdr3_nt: TGTGCCAGCAGCCAAAACACTGAAGCTTTCTTT
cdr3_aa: CASSQNTEAFF

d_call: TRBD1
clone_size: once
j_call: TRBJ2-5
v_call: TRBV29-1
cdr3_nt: TGCAGCGTTGACGCCGGGACAGGGGTCCAAGAGACCCAGTACTTC
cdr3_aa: CSVDAGTGVQETQYF

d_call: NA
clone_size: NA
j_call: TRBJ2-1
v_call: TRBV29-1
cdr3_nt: TGCAGCGTTGAAGATGTGCAGTACAATGAGCAGTTCTTC
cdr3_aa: CSVEDVQYNEQFF

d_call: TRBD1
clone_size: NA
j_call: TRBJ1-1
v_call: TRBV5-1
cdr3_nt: TGCGCCAGCAGCTTGGGACAGGGACAAGGCGCTGAAGCTTTCTTT
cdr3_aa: CASSLGQGQGAEAFF

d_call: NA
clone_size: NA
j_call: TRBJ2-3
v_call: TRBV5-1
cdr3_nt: TGCGCCAGCAGCGATAGCGTTCCTAGCACAGATACGCAGTATTTT
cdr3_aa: CASSDSVPSTDTQYF

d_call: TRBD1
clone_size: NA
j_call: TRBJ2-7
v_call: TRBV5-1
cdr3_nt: TGCGCCAGCAGCTCCCCGACAGGGTCCTACGAGCAGTACTTC
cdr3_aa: CASSSPTGSYEQYF